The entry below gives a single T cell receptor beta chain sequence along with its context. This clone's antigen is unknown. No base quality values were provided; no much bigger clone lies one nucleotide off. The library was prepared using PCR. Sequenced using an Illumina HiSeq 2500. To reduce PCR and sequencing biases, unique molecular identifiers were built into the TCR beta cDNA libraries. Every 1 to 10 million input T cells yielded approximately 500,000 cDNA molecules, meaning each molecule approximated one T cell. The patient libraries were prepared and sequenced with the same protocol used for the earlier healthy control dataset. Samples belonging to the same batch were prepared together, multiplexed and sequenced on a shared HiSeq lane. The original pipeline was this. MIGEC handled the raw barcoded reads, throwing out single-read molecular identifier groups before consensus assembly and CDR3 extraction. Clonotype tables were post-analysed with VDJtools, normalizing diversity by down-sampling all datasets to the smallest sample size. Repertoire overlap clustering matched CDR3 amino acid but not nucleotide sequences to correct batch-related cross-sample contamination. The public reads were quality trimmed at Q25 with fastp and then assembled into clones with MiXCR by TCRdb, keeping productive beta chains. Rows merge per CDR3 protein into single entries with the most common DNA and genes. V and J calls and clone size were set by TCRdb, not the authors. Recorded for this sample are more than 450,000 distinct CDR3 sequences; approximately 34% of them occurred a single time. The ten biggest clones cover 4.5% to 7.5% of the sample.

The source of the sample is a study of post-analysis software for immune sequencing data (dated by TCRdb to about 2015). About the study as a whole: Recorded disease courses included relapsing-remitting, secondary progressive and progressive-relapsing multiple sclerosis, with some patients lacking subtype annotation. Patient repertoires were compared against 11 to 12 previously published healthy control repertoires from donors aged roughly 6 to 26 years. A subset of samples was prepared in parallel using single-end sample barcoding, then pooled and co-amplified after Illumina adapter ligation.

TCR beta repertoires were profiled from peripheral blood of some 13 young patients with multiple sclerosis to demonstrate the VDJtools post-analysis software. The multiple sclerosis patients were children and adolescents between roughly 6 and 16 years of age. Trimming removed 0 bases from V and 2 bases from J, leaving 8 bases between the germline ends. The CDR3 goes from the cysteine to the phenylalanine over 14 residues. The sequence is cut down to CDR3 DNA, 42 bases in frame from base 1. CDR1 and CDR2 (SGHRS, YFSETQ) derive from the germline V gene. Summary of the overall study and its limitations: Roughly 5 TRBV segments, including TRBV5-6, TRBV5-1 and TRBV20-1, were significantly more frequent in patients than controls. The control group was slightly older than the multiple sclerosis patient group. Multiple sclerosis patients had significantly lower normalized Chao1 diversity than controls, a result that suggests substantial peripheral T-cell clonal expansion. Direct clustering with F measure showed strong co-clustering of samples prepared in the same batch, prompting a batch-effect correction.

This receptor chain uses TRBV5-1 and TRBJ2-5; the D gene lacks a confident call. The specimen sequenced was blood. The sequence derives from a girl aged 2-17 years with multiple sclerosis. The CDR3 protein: CASSLAQRQETQYF. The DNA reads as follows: TGCGCCAGCAGCTTGGCCCAGCGACAAGAGACCCAGTACTTC.